These 19 T cell receptor beta chains were sequenced from one sample in a study of T cells in localized non-small cell lung cancer. Data came from immunoSEQ multiplex PCR; TCRdb stores just in-frame clones and leaves some out. Among around 41,000 clones listed, about nine tenths were seen once. Sequenced here: peripheral blood, sampled before any cancer treatment. The receptor source for this set is a female donor older than 55 with stage I squamous cell lung carcinoma.

This clone was observed a few times. The chain recombines TRBV5-6 with TRBJ2-3; 7 bases map to TRBD2. The germline gives CDR1 SGHDT, CDR2 YYEEEE. The V segment lost 4 bases and the J segment 6 bases; nucleotides outside the gene matches: 8. CDR3 length: 14 residues. CDR3 residues: CASSEVGGGDTQYF. The CDR3 DNA follows: TGTGCCAGCAGCGAGGTGGGGGGAGGGGATACGCAGTATTTT.

J is TRBJ1-1 and V is TRBV7-9; D remains ambiguous. V lost 2 bases and J 1 base, leaving 5 bases between the germline ends. Germline V gene lookup returns CDR1 SEHNR and CDR2 FQNEAQ (reference sequence). The CDR3 has 13 residues. The CDR3 protein is CASSLLGNTEAFF. The CDR3 bases are TGTGCCAGCAGCTTACTGGGGAACACTGAAGCTTTCTTT.

The V call is TRBV5-6, the J call TRBJ2-1, with TRBD2 matching over 13 bases. V dropped 0 bases and J dropped 7; count of bases not matched to a gene: 4. In germline, CDR1 is SGHDT, CDR2 YYEEEE. This CDR3 comprises 16 residues. The CDR3 here is CASSLGTSGSGNEQFF. The CDR3, as DNA: TGTGCCAGCAGCTTGGGGACTAGCGGGAGTGGAAATGAGCAGTTCTTC.

CDR3 sequence: CASGGPYEQYF. The CDR3, as DNA: TGTGCCTCCGGGGGGCCCTACGAGCAGTACTTC. The J gene is TRBJ2-7, the V gene TRBV30; maybe TRBD2 (7 bases). This CDR3 has 11 residues. V lost 7 bases and J lost 2, with 9 bases in between. Looked up from germline, CDR1 is GTSNPN and CDR2 is SVGIG (reference sequence). Full variable domain (rest looked up from reference TRBV30 and TRBJ2-7): SQTIHQWPATLVQPVGSPLSLECTVEGTSNPNLYWYRQAAGRGLQLLFYSVGIGQISSEVPQNLSASRPQDRQFILSSKKLLLSDSGFYLCASGGPYEQYFGPGTRLTVT.

The CDR3 here is CASTQGGRQETQYF. The CDR3 coding sequence is TGCGCCAGCACTCAGGGTGGGAGGCAAGAGACCCAGTACTTC. V is TRBV5-1 and J is TRBJ2-5; tentative D call: TRBD2 (6 bases). The germline V and J ends were trimmed by 6 bases and 2 bases, with 14 bases remaining between them. The CDR3 extends over 14 amino acids. In germline, CDR1 is SGHRS, CDR2 YFSETQ.

The V call is TRBV28, the J call TRBJ1-2; D gene unclear. This CDR3 comprises 13 residues. CDR1 and CDR2 from the germline V gene are MDHEN and SYDVKM. V lost 3 bases to trimming and J lost 2 bases, with 7 bases between them. DNA for the CDR3: TGTGCCAGCAGTTTGAATACCAACTATGGCTACACCTTC. This sequence encodes CASSLNTNYGYTF.

This clone has only one observation. The genes are TRBV14 and TRBJ2-6, with no clear D. The CDR3 length is 15 residues. With 2 bases removed from V and 5 bases from J, the gap between germline ends came to 10 bases. Germline CDR1 reads SGHDN; CDR2 reads FVKESK. Here the CDR3 DNA reads TGTGCCAGCAGCCAACCGGTGGGGAGGGCCAACGTCCTGACTTTC. Its translation: CASSQPVGRANVLTF.

This CDR3 is CASSQVDSRTNGYTF. The CDR3 DNA follows: TGCGCCAGCAGCCAGGTGGACAGCCGAACCAACGGCTACACCTTC. This chain uses TRBV5-1 with TRBJ1-2, with D possibly TRBD1 on 6 matching bases. Per germline, CDR1 SGHRS and CDR2 YFSETQ. The CDR3 is 15 residues long. V lost 4 bases to trimming and J lost 8 bases, with 21 bases between them.

This chain connects TRBV19 to TRBJ2-7; D assignment may be TRBD1 or TRBD2 (5 bases each). Germline CDR1 reads LNHDA; CDR2 reads SQIVND (reference sequence). Deletions cut 3 bases from V and 0 bases from J, with 9 bases between. The CDR3 extends over 14 amino acids. Written as DNA, the CDR3 is TGTGCCAGTAGTATGAACGGGGCCTCCTACGAGCAGTACTTC. This encodes CASSMNGASYEQYF.

The chain links TRBV6-5 to TRBJ1-2; D unresolved. With 7 bases removed from V and 0 bases from J, the gap between germline ends came to 12 bases. CDR3 size: 14 residues. The germline gives CDR1 MNHEY, CDR2 SVGAGI. The CDR3 region has the DNA TGTGCCAGCACCAAGGACGCGGCTAACTATGGCTACACCTTC. The encoded protein is CASTKDAANYGYTF.

The rearrangement links TRBV9 to TRBJ2-1; D possibly uses TRBD1 or TRBD2 (5 bases each). Germline values: CDR1 SGDLS, CDR2 YYNGEE. Trimming removed 4 bases at V and 0 bases at J, with 11 bases between. The CDR3 is 15 residues long. CDR3 residues: CASSRGPASYNEQFF. CDR3 nucleotides: TGTGCCAGCAGCCGGGGACCTGCCTCCTACAATGAGCAGTTCTTC. Filled out from reference TRBV9 and TRBJ2-1, the complete variable domain reads DSGVTQTPKHLITATGQRVTLRCSPRSGDLSVYWYQQSLDQGLQFLIQYYNGEERAKGNILERFSAQQFPDLHSELNLSSLELGDSALYFCASSRGPASYNEQFFGPGTRLTVL.

The V call is TRBV6-1, the J call TRBJ2-1, with 9 bases matching TRBD2. Germline CDR1 reads MNHNS; CDR2 reads SASEGT. The CDR3 is 16 residues long. The trim removed 2 bases at V and 4 bases at J, leaving 6 bases unmatched. In DNA, the CDR3 is TGTGCCAGCAGTGAAAGGAGCGGGAGGTCTTACAATGAGCAGTTCTTC. This codes for CASSERSGRSYNEQFF.

The chain links TRBV6-5 to TRBJ2-7, with D uncertain. Per the germline V gene, CDR1 is MNHEY and CDR2 is SVGAGI. The CDR3 sequence is 12 residues long. The V end lost 2 bases, the J end lost 3 bases, and 5 bases lay between the germline ends. This CDR3 is CASSYILYEQYF. In nucleotides, the CDR3 is TGTGCCAGCAGTTACATCCTCTACGAGCAGTACTTC.

The chain uses TRBV9 and TRBJ1-5, with D maybe TRBD1 (5 bases). This CDR3 spans 15 amino acids. Per the germline V gene, CDR1 is SGDLS and CDR2 is YYNGEE. V lost 0 bases and J 0 bases, leaving 7 bases between the germline ends. The CDR3 DNA sequence: TGTGCCAGCAGCGTAGGGGGCCGTAGCAATCAGCCCCAGCATTTT. Protein: CASSVGGRSNQPQHF.

The rearrangement links TRBV4-3 to TRBJ1-1; the D is unclear. The V end was cut by 0 bases, the J end by 6 bases, with 14 bases between. Germline CDR1 is LGHNA and CDR2 is YSLEER. There are 15 residues in the CDR3. DNA for the CDR3: TGCGCCAGCAGCCAAGATCCAAACAAGGCAGCTGAAGCTTTCTTT. It codes for CASSQDPNKAAEAFF.

This chain links TRBV7-3 with TRBJ2-2, with TRBD1 matching over 7 bases. Germline CDR1 is SGHTA and CDR2 is FQGTGA. The CDR3 has 17 amino acids. Trimming removed 4 bases from V and 4 bases from J; junction bases left unmatched: 12. The chain's CDR3 is CASSSPGDRDSTGELFF. CDR3 DNA sequence: TGTGCCAGCAGCTCCCCAGGCGACAGGGATAGCACCGGGGAGCTGTTTTTT.

The gene calls are TRBV7-3 and TRBJ2-1, with TRBD2 matching over 9 bases. CDR3 length: 15 residues. J gave up 4 bases and V 4 bases, and 5 bases lay outside the gene matches. CDR1 and CDR2 (germline): SGHTA, FQGTGA. CDR3 DNA: TGTGCCAGCAGCTGGACAGCGGGAGGTTACAATGAGCAGTTCTTC. Translation: CASSWTAGGYNEQFF.

The rearrangement uses TRBV30 and TRBJ2-1; 9 nucleotides align to TRBD1. This CDR3 comprises 13 residues. Germline V CDR1 and CDR2: GTSNPN, SVGIG (reference sequence). J was trimmed by 6 bases and V by 3 bases; bases with no gene match: 3. The DNA for the CDR3 is TGTGCCTGGAGGTGGACAGGGGCCAATGAGCAGTTCTTC. Translation: CAWRWTGANEQFF.

This clone was detected once. V gene TRBV9 combines with J gene TRBJ2-7, with D possibly matching TRBD1 (6 bases). The germline CDR1 and CDR2 sequences are SGDLS and YYNGEE. The CDR3 length is 14 residues. V lost 1 base, J lost 2 bases, and 10 bases lay in between. The CDR3 nucleotides are TGTGCCAGCAGCGTAAGGGACACGGCCTACGAGCAGTACTTC. This codes for CASSVRDTAYEQYF.